This T cell receptor (beta chain) was obtained from a study of blood T cells in healthy people across ages. The use of a sample-barcoded 5' primer and a J-beta primer mix characterized a second PCR of roughly 7 to 11 cycles. TCRdb passed the 5' RACE reads through MiXCR, listing each CDR3 protein once. The sample has about 1.8 million distinct CDR3 sequences, around half seen once. Trimming removed 4 bases at V and 0 bases at J, with 19 bases between. The CDR3 contains 18 residues. Germline CDR1 is MNHEY and CDR2 is SMNVEV (reference sequence). Extraction of total RNA produced a minimum of 5 micrograms from each sample.

The chain is built from TRBV27 and TRBJ2-4; tentative D call: TRBD2 (7 bases). The sequenced sample was blood. This clonotype originated in a woman aged 35 to 49 in good health. The CDR3 DNA reads TGTGCCAGCAGTTCCGGACTAAGGGGGGGTCTAGCCAAAAACATTCAGTACTTC. This codes for CASSSGLRGGLAKNIQYF.